This T cell receptor beta chain was identified in a study of CD8+ T cells in alopecia areata. RNA extraction and reverse transcription yielded cDNA as sequencing template. The assay was immunoSEQ multiplex PCR, and TCRdb's table has in-frame clones only and misses some. The table lists around 190,000 clones, about 61% of them singletons. Note on this clone: Antigen: not known.

Overall study findings and caveats: Patients shared TCRs less clearly than mice did, possibly for HLA-related reasons.

Sorting separated CD4+ and CD8+ T cells out of PBMCs. The CDR3 runs 14 residues. CDR1 ENHRY and CDR2 SYGVKD come from the germline V gene. V was trimmed by 4 bases and J by 7 bases, leaving 14 bases between them. Sequencing used CD8+ T cells sorted from blood. This rearrangement joins TRBV10-3 to TRBJ1-5; possible D gene TRBD1, 5 bases. This receptor was taken from a human donor in good health. The CDR3 here is CAISGGGAGQPQHF. DNA of the CDR3: TGTGCCATCAGTGGGGGTGGGGCCGGGCAGCCCCAGCATTTT.